Listed below are T cell receptor beta chains from one sample, sequenced in a study of cytomegalovirus exposure and HLA in healthy donors. Only in-frame clones appear in the TCRdb table, and some are missing; sequencing was by immunoSEQ multiplex PCR. The sample lists 140,000 to 150,000 clones; around two thirds were seen once. The sample taken for sequencing was PBMCs. These receptors were taken from a male donor in good health and CMV-seronegative. Both conserved end residues are part of each CDR3. D genes are given only for firm matches. Rows may omit the clone size; those that give it use once, few, many or a size class.

cdr3_aa cdr3_nt j_call d_call clone_size v_call
CASSRQGDQPQHF TGTGCCAGCAGCCGACAGGGGGATCAGCCCCAGCATTTT TRBJ1-5 TRBD1 NA TRBV9
CASSSGREALENTEAFF TGTGCCAGCTCATCAGGCCGAGAAGCACTCGAGAACACTGAAGCTTTCTTT TRBJ1-1 NA NA TRBV18
CASSPGRGLRETQYF TGCGCCAGCAGCCCCGGGCGGGGGTTACGAGAGACCCAGTACTTC TRBJ2-5 TRBD2 NA TRBV5-1
CASSWTRDNGELFF TGCGCCAGCAGCTGGACTAGAGACAATGGGGAGCTGTTTTTT TRBJ2-2 TRBD2 NA TRBV5-1
CASSRTPYNSPLHF TGTGCCAGCAGTCGGACACCCTATAATTCACCCCTCCACTTT TRBJ1-6 NA NA TRBV27
CASSTRQGIHRSDTQYF TGTGCCAGCAGCACCCGACAGGGGATACACAGGTCAGATACGCAGTATTTT TRBJ2-3 TRBD1 few TRBV9
CASSSGGGPGNTQYF TGTGCCAGCAGCTCCGGGGGGGGGCCAGGGAATACGCAGTATTTT TRBJ2-3 TRBD2 NA TRBV9
CASSRTSGYEQYF TGTGCCAGCAGCCGGACTAGCGGATACGAGCAGTACTTC TRBJ2-7 TRBD2 NA TRBV5-6
CASSLLGGGRGEQYF TGTGCCAGCAGCTTATTAGGCGGGGGACGGGGCGAGCAGTACTTC TRBJ2-7 TRBD2 NA TRBV13
CASSPWSPTDINYGYTF TGTGCCAGCTCACCATGGTCCCCGACAGACATTAACTATGGCTACACCTTC TRBJ1-2 NA NA TRBV18
CASSLGVSGGSYEQYF TGTGCCAGCAGCTTAGGGGTTAGCGGGGGGTCCTACGAGCAGTACTTC TRBJ2-7 TRBD2 few TRBV7-6
CAWSLLAFNYGYPF TGTGCCTGGAGTCTTTTGGCCTTTAACTATGGCTACCCCTTC TRBJ1-2 NA NA TRBV30
CASNPGQGCEKLFF TGTGCCAGCAACCCGGGACAGGGGTGTGAAAAACTGTTTTTT TRBJ1-4 TRBD1 NA TRBV7-3
CASSLDDSRGYTF TGCGCCAGCAGCCTGGACGACTCGCGTGGCTACACCTTC TRBJ1-2 NA NA TRBV5-1
CASSAGHLYEQYF TGTGCCAGCAGCGCGGGACACCTCTACGAGCAGTACTTC TRBJ2-7 NA NA TRBV9
CASGGQGVFEQYF TGTGCCAGCGGGGGACAGGGGGTGTTCGAGCAGTACTTC TRBJ2-7 TRBD1 NA TRBV28
CASSSLGGGGNEQFF TGTGCCAGTAGTAGCCTTGGCGGGGGGGGCAATGAGCAGTTCTTC TRBJ2-1 TRBD2 NA TRBV19
CAWSVPSGGADNEQFF TGTGCCTGGAGTGTGCCTAGCGGGGGGGCAGACAATGAGCAGTTCTTC TRBJ2-1 TRBD2 NA TRBV30
CASSPSGGQYNEQFF TGTGCCAGCAGCCCTAGCGGGGGCCAATACAATGAGCAGTTCTTC TRBJ2-1 TRBD2 NA TRBV5-4
CASSANTGVMNYGYTF TGCGCCAGCAGCGCGAACACAGGGGTCATGAACTATGGCTACACCTTC TRBJ1-2 TRBD1 NA TRBV5-1
CASSLGLAGGPVNEQFF TGTGCCAGCAGCTTAGGCCTAGCGGGGGGGCCGGTTAATGAGCAGTTCTTC TRBJ2-1 TRBD2 NA TRBV13
CATGGLAVLGEEQFF TGTGCCACCGGGGGGCTAGCGGTTCTCGGAGAGGAGCAGTTCTTC TRBJ2-1 NA NA TRBV15
CASSSRRGNQPQHF TGTGCCAGCAGCTCCCGACGGGGCAATCAGCCCCAGCATTTT TRBJ1-5 NA NA TRBV27
CASSPAWSGGLQETQYF TGCGCCAGCAGCCCCGCGTGGAGCGGGGGGCTCCAAGAGACCCAGTACTTC TRBJ2-5 TRBD2 few TRBV5-1
CASSLGVRRGPRYEQYF TGTGCCAGCAGCTTAGGCGTGAGGAGGGGGCCGCGGTACGAGCAGTACTTC TRBJ2-7 NA NA TRBV7-2
CASSRLGRTNEKLFF TGTGCCAGCAGTCGCTTGGGGCGAACTAATGAAAAACTGTTTTTT TRBJ1-4 NA NA TRBV9
CASSRGGRGYTF TGTGCCAGCAGCCGGGGGGGTCGGGGCTACACCTTC TRBJ1-2 NA NA TRBV5-6
CASSYSGRSTGELFF TGTGCCAGCAGCTATTCGGGGAGGTCCACCGGGGAGCTGTTTTTT TRBJ2-2 NA NA TRBV7-6
CASSIGPGLTDTQYF TGTGCCAGTAGTATAGGCCCTGGACTCACAGATACGCAGTATTTT TRBJ2-3 NA NA TRBV19
CASNYGSGNTIYF TGTGCCAGCAATTACGGTTCTGGAAACACCATATATTTT TRBJ1-3 NA NA TRBV2
CASSVGQLDQPQHF TGTGCCAGCAGCGTAGGACAATTAGACCAGCCCCAGCATTTT TRBJ1-5 NA NA TRBV9
CASSLGTANYGYTF TGTGCCAGCAGCTTAGGGACAGCTAACTATGGCTACACCTTC TRBJ1-2 NA few TRBV7-9